The 20 T cell receptor beta chains below all came from one sample that was sequenced in a study of identical twins. TCRdb ran MiXCR on the 5' RACE reads and lists one entry per CDR3 protein. The sample contains about 1.7 million distinct CDR3 sequences, about 32% of which appear only once. The sample comprised cord blood. The receptors derive from a newborn girl in good health.

This chain uses TRBV2 with TRBJ2-1; 7 bases are a match to TRBD1. V dropped 6 bases and J dropped 1; count of bases not matched to a gene: 6. Germline V gene sequence: CDR1 SNHLY, CDR2 FYNNEI. The CDR3 contains 15 residues. This CDR3 reads CASRIGTASYNEQFF. As DNA, the CDR3 is TGTGCCAGCAGGATCGGGACAGCATCCTACAATGAGCAGTTCTTC.

This chain links TRBV2 with TRBJ1-6; no clear D gene. V was clipped by 6 bases and J by 7 bases, with 16 bases between them. The CDR3 sequence is 15 residues long. Per germline, CDR1 SNHLY and CDR2 FYNNEI. CDR3 DNA sequence: TGTGCCAGCAGCATCAACCGCTCCGCGAATTCACCCCTCCACTTT. Amino acids: CASSINRSANSPLHF.

The genes are TRBV7-2 and TRBJ2-1; D is uncertain. Germline values: CDR1 SGHTA, CDR2 FQGNSA. Deletions cut 3 bases from V and 10 bases from J, with 7 bases between. CDR3 length: 11 amino acids. The CDR3 region has the DNA TGTGCCAGCAGCTTGAGTCTGGAGCAGTTCTTC. Amino acids: CASSLSLEQFF.

The gene calls are TRBV7-2 and TRBJ2-7; 7 bases fit TRBD2. This CDR3 spans 16 amino acids. Looked up from germline, CDR1 is SGHTA and CDR2 is FQGNSA. J gave up 0 bases and V 5 bases, and 10 bases lay outside the gene matches. CDR3 DNA sequence: TGTGCCAGCAGCCCGACTGCTAGCGGAATCTCCTACGAGCAGTACTTC. This sequence encodes CASSPTASGISYEQYF. Full variable domain (missing parts from reference TRBV7-2 and TRBJ2-7): GAGVSQSPSNKVTEKGKDVELRCDPISGHTALYWYRQSLGQGLEFLIYFQGNSAPDKSGLPSDRFSAERTGGSVSTLTIQRTQQEDSAVYLCASSPTASGISYEQYFGPGTRLTVT.

This clonotype has more than one count but fewer than ten. This chain connects TRBV20-1 to TRBJ1-5; no definite D call. Germline CDR1 DFQATT, CDR2 SNEGSKA (reference sequence). The ends were cut back, 3 bases at V and 7 bases at J, with 10 bases in the middle. This CDR3 has 12 residues. This CDR3 is CSASRSGQPQHF. CDR3 DNA: TGCAGTGCTAGTAGGTCCGGGCAGCCCCAGCATTTT.

This clonotype was counted a few times. The gene calls are TRBV11-2 and TRBJ2-5, with D unclear. The CDR3 consists of 13 residues. V dropped 5 bases and J dropped 2 bases, with 9 bases sitting between them. CDR1 is SGHAT and CDR2 is FQNNGV in the germline V gene. The chain's CDR3 is CASSLNPQETQYF. The CDR3 coding sequence is TGTGCCAGCAGCCTTAATCCTCAAGAGACCCAGTACTTC.

This chain joins TRBV4-1 and TRBJ1-1; D is perhaps TRBD1 (6 bases). This CDR3 spans 15 amino acids. Trimming took 4 bases from V and 3 from J, leaving 15 bases between them. Germline assignment: CDR1 MGHRA and CDR2 YSYEKL. The CDR3 DNA sequence: TGCGCCAGCAGCCCCCTCCGGACAGATCACACTGAAGCTTTCTTT. The encoded protein is CASSPLRTDHTEAFF.

This clonotype came up a few times. The chain couples TRBV24-1 to TRBJ1-5, with D unresolved. The CDR3 runs to 14 residues. Germline CDR1 reads KGHDR; CDR2 reads SFDVKD. Trimming pared 1 base from V and 1 base from J, leaving 4 bases between. In DNA form, the CDR3 reads TGTGCCACCAGTGATTTAAACAGCAATCAGCCCCAGCATTTT. Its translation: CATSDLNSNQPQHF.

This clonotype was seen only a few times. The chain carries TRBV5-5 and TRBJ1-5; maybe TRBD1 (5 bases). The CDR3 loop spans 19 amino acids. Germline values: CDR1 SGHKS, CDR2 YYEKEE (reference sequence). V lost 0 bases, J lost 0 bases, and 19 bases lay in between. CDR3 region: CASSLGVGRDLYSNQPQHF. The CDR3, as DNA: TGTGCCAGCAGCTTGGGGGTAGGGAGGGACTTATATAGCAATCAGCCCCAGCATTTT.

V and J are TRBV28 and TRBJ2-3; the D is unclear. CDR1 is MDHEN, CDR2 SYDVKM, per germline. V dropped 5 bases and J dropped 5 bases, with 14 bases sitting between them. CDR3 length equals 14 residues. This CDR3 is CASSRLGVIDTQYF. The CDR3, as DNA: TGTGCCAGCAGTAGGCTAGGCGTAATAGATACGCAGTATTTT.

V is TRBV10-3 and J is TRBJ1-1; perhaps TRBD1 as D (6 bases). The V gene's germline CDR1 is ENHRY and CDR2 SYGVKD. V dropped 4 bases and J dropped 2 bases, with 11 bases sitting between them. The CDR3 runs to 14 residues. CDR3 nucleotide sequence: TGTGCCATCAGTGGGACAGCGCGTAACACTGAAGCTTTCTTT. As protein: CAISGTARNTEAFF.

This clonotype was seen a few times. The chain uses TRBV20-1 and TRBJ2-1, with a weak D call TRBD2 (5 bases). The CDR3 sequence is 17 residues long. The V and J ends lost 3 bases and 4 bases respectively, with 22 bases between them. Per germline, CDR1 DFQATT and CDR2 SNEGSKA (reference sequence). CDR3 loop: CSASLPRTPWVYNEQFF. CDR3 coding DNA: TGCAGTGCTAGTCTCCCTAGGACTCCATGGGTATACAATGAGCAGTTCTTC.

In this sample, this clonotype turned up a few times. The chain carries TRBV20-1 and TRBJ2-1, with a possible D match to TRBD2 (5 bases). CDR3 length equals 13 residues. V lost 7 bases and J 8 bases, leaving 18 bases between the germline ends. Germline CDR1 DFQATT, CDR2 SNEGSKA (reference sequence). CDR3 protein: CSGRWGIRDEQFF. CDR3 nucleotides: TGCAGTGGGAGGTGGGGAATTCGCGATGAGCAGTTCTTC.

This clonotype has only a few counts. The gene calls are TRBV10-3 and TRBJ2-4, with D perhaps matching TRBD2 (6 bases). Germline CDR1 is ENHRY and CDR2 is SYGVKD. The V end was cut by 9 bases, the J end by 13 bases, with 19 bases between. The CDR3 loop spans 12 amino acids. As DNA, the CDR3 is TGTGCCATTAGTCCGCCGTCGGGGGAGCAGTACTTC. Encoded protein: CAISPPSGEQYF.

The gene calls are TRBV12-3 or TRBV12-4 and TRBJ1-2; D might be TRBD1 (6 bases). V gave up 8 bases and J gave up 6 bases, with 28 bases separating them. This CDR3 has 17 residues. The CDR3 reads CASCSTRDIWIANGYTF. Here the CDR3 DNA reads TGTGCCAGCTGTTCGACACGGGACATTTGGATAGCGAATGGCTACACCTTC.

This clonotype was detected only a few times. The chain joins TRBV4-2 to TRBJ2-1, with D perhaps given as TRBD1 or TRBD2 (6 bases each). Per germline, CDR1 LGHNA and CDR2 YNFKEQ. The CDR3 has 16 residues. Trimming took off 6 bases at V and 5 bases at J, with 20 bases between the two ends. The CDR3 nucleotides read TGTGCCAGCAGGCCAGGGGAACGGGACTCGAACAATGAGCAGTTCTTC. As protein: CASRPGERDSNNEQFF.

The rearrangement joins TRBV20-1 to TRBJ1-1; D gene ambiguous. Trimming took off 3 bases at V and 1 base at J, with 15 bases between the two ends. The CDR3 totals 15 residues. Germline CDR1 and CDR2: DFQATT and SNEGSKA (reference sequence). CDR3 DNA sequence: TGCAGTGCTAGCGGCATGGGCAGGAGGAACACTGAAGCTTTCTTT. This codes for CSASGMGRRNTEAFF.

This clonotype showed up many times. V usage is TRBV4-2 and J usage is TRBJ1-2; D is unclear. The CDR3 is 14 residues long. V was cut by 1 base and J by 5 bases, with 11 bases left in between. Germline values: CDR1 LGHNA, CDR2 YNFKEQ. This chain's CDR3 is CASSQVPQAYGYTF. The CDR3 DNA reads TGTGCCAGCAGCCAAGTACCCCAGGCGTATGGCTACACCTTC.

As DNA, the CDR3 is TGTGCCAGCAGTGAAGGGAGGGGCAAAACTAATGAAAAACTGTTTTTT. Its protein product is CASSEGRGKTNEKLFF. The chain uses TRBV25-1 and TRBJ1-4, with D possibly matching TRBD1 (5 bases). V lost 2 bases and J lost 1, with 11 bases in between. The CDR3 is 16 residues long. In germline, CDR1 is MGHDK, CDR2 SYGVNS. Using reference TRBV25-1 and TRBJ1-4 for the parts outside the CDR3, the full variable domain is EADIYQTPRYLVIGTGKKITLECSQTMGHDKMYWYQQDPGMELHLIHYSYGVNSTEKGDLSSESTVSRIRTEHFPLTLESARPSHTSQYLCASSEGRGKTNEKLFFGSGTQLSVL.

This clonotype showed up many times. The chain carries TRBV5-6 and TRBJ2-3; 11 bases agree with TRBD2. The CDR3 extends over 15 amino acids. CDR1 is SGHDT and CDR2 is YYEEEE in the germline V gene. The J segment lost 2 bases and the V segment lost 4 bases, leaving 3 bases of the junction unmatched. Written as DNA, the CDR3 is TGTGCCAGCAGCCTTAGCGGGAGGGACACAGATACGCAGTATTTT. Amino acid sequence: CASSLSGRDTDTQYF. The full variable domain, completed using reference TRBV5-6 and TRBJ2-3, is DAGVTQSPTHLIKTRGQQVTLRCSPKSGHDTVSWYQQALGQGPQFIFQYYEEEERQRGNFPDRFSGHQFPNYSSELNVNALLLGDSALYLCASSLSGRDTDTQYFGPGTRLTVL.